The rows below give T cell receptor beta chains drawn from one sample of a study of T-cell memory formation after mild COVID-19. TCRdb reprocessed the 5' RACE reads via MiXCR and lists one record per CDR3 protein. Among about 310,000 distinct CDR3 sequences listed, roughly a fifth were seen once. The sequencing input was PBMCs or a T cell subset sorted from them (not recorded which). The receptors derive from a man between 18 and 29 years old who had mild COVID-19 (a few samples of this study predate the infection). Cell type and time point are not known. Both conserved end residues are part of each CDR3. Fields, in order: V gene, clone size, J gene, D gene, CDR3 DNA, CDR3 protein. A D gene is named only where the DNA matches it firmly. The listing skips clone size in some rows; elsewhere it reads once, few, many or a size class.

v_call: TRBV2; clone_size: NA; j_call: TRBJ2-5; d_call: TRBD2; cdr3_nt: TGTGCCAGCAGTGGTGGACTAGCGGACCAAGAGACCCAGTACTTC; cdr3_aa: CASSGGLADQETQYF
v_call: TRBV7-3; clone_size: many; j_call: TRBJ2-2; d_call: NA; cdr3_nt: TGTGCCAGCAGCTTGTCCACCGGGGAGCTGTTTTTT; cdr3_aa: CASSLSTGELFF
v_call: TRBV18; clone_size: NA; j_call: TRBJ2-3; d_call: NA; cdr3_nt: TGTGCCAGCTCACCAGCCGGGACCCCGATGCAGTATTTT; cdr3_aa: CASSPAGTPMQYF
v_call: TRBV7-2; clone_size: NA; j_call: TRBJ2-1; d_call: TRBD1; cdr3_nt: TGTGCCAGCAGCTTAGCCCTTAATCGGGGGACAGGGTTCGCCAATGAGCAGTTCTTC; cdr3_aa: CASSLALNRGTGFANEQFF
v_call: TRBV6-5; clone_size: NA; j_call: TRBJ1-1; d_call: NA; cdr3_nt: TGTGCCAGCAGTTACAAGGAGGGCACTGAAGCTTTCTTT; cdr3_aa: CASSYKEGTEAFF
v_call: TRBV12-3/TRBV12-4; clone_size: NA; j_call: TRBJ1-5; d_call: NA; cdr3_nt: TGTGCCAGCAGTTCAATTGACCCGAATCAGCCCCAGCATTTT; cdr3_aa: CASSSIDPNQPQHF
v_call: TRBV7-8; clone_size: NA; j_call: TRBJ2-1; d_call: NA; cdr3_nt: TGTGCCAGCAGCTTAGCGGGGGGTCCAGGTATGCGTGAGCAGTTCTTC; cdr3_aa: CASSLAGGPGMREQFF
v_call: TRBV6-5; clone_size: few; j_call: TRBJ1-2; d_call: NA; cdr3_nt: TGTGCCAGCAGTTACGGCTGGGGGGGCGCAGACTATGGCTACACCTTC; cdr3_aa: CASSYGWGGADYGYTF
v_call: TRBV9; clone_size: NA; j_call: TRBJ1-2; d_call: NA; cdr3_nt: TGTGCCAGCAGCGTCGGATCAAGGTCTGGCTATGGCTACACCTTC; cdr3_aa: CASSVGSRSGYGYTF
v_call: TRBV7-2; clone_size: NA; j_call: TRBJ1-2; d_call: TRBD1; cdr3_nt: TGTGCCAGCAGCTTATATGTAGGGGGCAACTATGGCTACACCTTC; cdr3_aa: CASSLYVGGNYGYTF
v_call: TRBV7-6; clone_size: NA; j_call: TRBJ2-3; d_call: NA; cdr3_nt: TGTGCCAGCAGTCGAGCAGCGACTAGCACAGATACGCAGTATTTT; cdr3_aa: CASSRAATSTDTQYF
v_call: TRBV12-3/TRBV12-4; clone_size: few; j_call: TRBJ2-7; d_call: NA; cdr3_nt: TGTGCCAGCAGACGGGCGGGGGGACAGCCCTACGAGCAGTACTTC; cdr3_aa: CASRRAGGQPYEQYF
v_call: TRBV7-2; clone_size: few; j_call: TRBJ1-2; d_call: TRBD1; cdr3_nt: TGTGCCAGCAGCTTAGTGGGACAGGGACCTAATGGCTACACCTTC; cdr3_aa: CASSLVGQGPNGYTF
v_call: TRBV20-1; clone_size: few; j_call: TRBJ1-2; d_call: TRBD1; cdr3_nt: TGCAGTGCTAGAAGGGACAGTAACTATGGCTACACCTTC; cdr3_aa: CSARRDSNYGYTF
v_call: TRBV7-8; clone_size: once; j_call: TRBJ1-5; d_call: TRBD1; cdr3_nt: TGTGCCAGCAGCTTAGAAGAGACAGGGGGCCCTTGGGTCGGACAGCCCCAGCATTTT; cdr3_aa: CASSLEETGGPWVGQPQHF
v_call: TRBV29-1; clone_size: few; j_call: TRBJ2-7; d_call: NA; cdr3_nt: TGCAGCGTTGTGTCGGCCGGCTACGAGCAGTACTTC; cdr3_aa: CSVVSAGYEQYF
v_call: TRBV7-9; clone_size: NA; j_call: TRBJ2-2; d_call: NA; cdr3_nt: TGTGCCAGCAGCCATTCCATCGGGGAGCTGTTTTTT; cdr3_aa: CASSHSIGELFF
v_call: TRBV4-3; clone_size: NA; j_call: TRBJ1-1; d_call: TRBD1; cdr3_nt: TGCGCCAGCAGCCAAGGGACAGGAGGAGATCGAGCTTTCTTT; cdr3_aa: CASSQGTGGDRAFF
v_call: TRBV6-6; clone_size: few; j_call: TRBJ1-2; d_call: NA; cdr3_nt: TGTGCCAGCAACCAGGAGGGGAGGGACTATGGCTACACCTTC; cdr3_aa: CASNQEGRDYGYTF
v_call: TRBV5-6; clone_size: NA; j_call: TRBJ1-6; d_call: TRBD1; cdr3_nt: TGTGCCAGCAGCTTTGGGACAGATACACCCCTCCACTTT; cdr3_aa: CASSFGTDTPLHF
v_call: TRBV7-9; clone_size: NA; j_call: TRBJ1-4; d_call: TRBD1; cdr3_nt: TGTGCCAGCAGCTTACCTGACAGGGGGCCGGATGAAAAACTGTTTTTT; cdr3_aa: CASSLPDRGPDEKLFF
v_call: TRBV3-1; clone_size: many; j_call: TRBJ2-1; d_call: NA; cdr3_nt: TGTGCCAGCAGCCCGGATGGACATTACAATGAGCAGTTCTTC; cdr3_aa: CASSPDGHYNEQFF
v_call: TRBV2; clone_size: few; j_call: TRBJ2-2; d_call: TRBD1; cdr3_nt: TGTGCCAGCACCTTACACTCCGGGACAGTGAACACCGGGGAGCTGTTTTTT; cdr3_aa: CASTLHSGTVNTGELFF
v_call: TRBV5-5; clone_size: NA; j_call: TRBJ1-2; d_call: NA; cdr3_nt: TGTGCCAGCAGCTTGGCTCTCGGGAACTATGGCTACACCTTC; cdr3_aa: CASSLALGNYGYTF
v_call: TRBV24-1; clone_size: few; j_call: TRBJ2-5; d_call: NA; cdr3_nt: TGTGCCACCAGTGACCCGAGTTCTTGGGAGACCCAGTACTTC; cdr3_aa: CATSDPSSWETQYF
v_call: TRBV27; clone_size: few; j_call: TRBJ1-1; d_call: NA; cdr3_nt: TGTGCCAGCACAAGTAACACTGAAGCTTTCTTT; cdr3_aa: CASTSNTEAFF
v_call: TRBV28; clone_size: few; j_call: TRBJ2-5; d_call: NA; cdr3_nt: TGTGCCAGCAGTTTATTGTGGGGCAGGCGGGCGGAGACCCAGTACTTC; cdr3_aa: CASSLLWGRRAETQYF
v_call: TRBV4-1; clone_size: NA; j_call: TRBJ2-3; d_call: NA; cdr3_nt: TGCGCCAGCAGCCAAGGCAAGGGGCGGGGCACAGATACGCAGTATTTT; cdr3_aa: CASSQGKGRGTDTQYF
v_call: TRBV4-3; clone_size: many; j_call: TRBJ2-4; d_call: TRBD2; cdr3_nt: TGCGCCAGCAGCCAAGAAAAAGCGGGGAGGCGGTACTTC; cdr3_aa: CASSQEKAGRRYF
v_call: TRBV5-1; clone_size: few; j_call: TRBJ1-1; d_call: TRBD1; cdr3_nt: TGCGCCAGCAGCTTCCGACAGGGACTGAACACTGAAGCTTTCTTT; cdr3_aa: CASSFRQGLNTEAFF
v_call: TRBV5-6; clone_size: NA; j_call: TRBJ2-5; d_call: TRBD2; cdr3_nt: TGTGCCAGCCGGGGGGGCCCGGGGACCCAGTACTTC; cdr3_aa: CASRGGPGTQYF
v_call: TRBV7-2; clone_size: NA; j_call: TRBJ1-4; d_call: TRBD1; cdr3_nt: TGTGCCAGCCGATTCGTCGCAGGGGGAATCGAAAAACTGTTTTTT; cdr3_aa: CASRFVAGGIEKLFF
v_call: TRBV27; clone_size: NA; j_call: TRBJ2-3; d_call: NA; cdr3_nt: TGTGCCAGCAGTCCCCTGAGAGGAGGGGTCAGGGCAGATACGCAGTATTTT; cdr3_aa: CASSPLRGGVRADTQYF
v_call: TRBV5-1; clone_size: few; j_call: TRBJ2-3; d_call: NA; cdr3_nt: TGCGCCAGCAGCTTGTCCCTCGGACCCCACACAGATACGCAGTATTTT; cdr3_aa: CASSLSLGPHTDTQYF